One sample yielded the 25 T cell receptor beta chains listed below, sequenced in a study of T cells in Graves' hyperthyroidism and ophthalmopathy. RNA transcripts provided the source from which TCR beta CDR3 regions were amplified. A first-round RT-PCR of the TCR CDR3 used the HTBI primer set. MiXCR, run by TCRdb on the multiplex PCR reads, gives a single entry per CDR3 protein. The sample shows some 570,000 distinct CDR3 sequences, 17% of them seen only once. Material for sequencing was blood. All receptors come from a woman younger than 35 with Graves' ophthalmopathy.

The J gene is TRBJ2-2, the V gene TRBV7-9; 8 bases map to TRBD2. This CDR3 spans 15 amino acids. CDR1 SEHNR and CDR2 FQNEAQ come from the germline V gene (reference sequence). The V and J ends lost 5 bases and 4 bases, in that order; junction bases with no gene match: 6. CDR3 DNA sequence: TGTGCCAGCAGCCCCCTGACTAGCGTCACCGGGGAGCTGTTTTTT. Residues: CASSPLTSVTGELFF.

In this sample, this clonotype turned up many times. The genes are TRBV15 and TRBJ2-5, with D maybe TRBD2 (6 bases). The V gene lost 3 bases and the J gene lost 5 bases, with 10 bases spanning the gap. Germline loops: CDR1 LNHNV, CDR2 YYDKDF (reference sequence). This CDR3 comprises 13 residues. CDR3 nucleotide sequence: TGTGCCACCAGCAGTGTGGCGGGGGAGACCCAGTACTTC. As protein: CATSSVAGETQYF.

This chain links TRBV15 with TRBJ2-6; no firm D call. Germline CDR1 and CDR2: LNHNV and YYDKDF (reference sequence). V was clipped by 0 bases and J by 0 bases, with 6 bases between them. The CDR3 length is 16 residues. The CDR3 sequence: CATSRDLSSGANVLTF. Written as DNA, the CDR3 is TGTGCCACCAGCAGAGATTTAAGCTCTGGGGCCAACGTCCTGACTTTC.

Comment on this clonotype: With a much larger clone just one base away, this may be a read error. The V and J genes are TRBV20-1 and TRBJ1-1; no clear D. Deletions cut 1 base from V and 5 bases from J, with 17 bases between. The CDR3 has 15 amino acids. CDR1 and CDR2 from the germline V gene are DFQATT and SNEGSKA (reference sequence). The CDR3: CSARGIEGIGTEAFF. DNA of the CDR3: TGCAGTGCTAGAGGAATCGAGGGCATAGGGACTGAAGCTTTCTTT.

Concerning this clonotype: A single base separates this from a much larger clone, so it may be a read error. V and J are TRBV7-9 and TRBJ2-7; D may be TRBD2 (6 bases). The CDR3 totals 16 residues. Deletions cut 5 bases from V and 5 bases from J, with 22 bases between. Germline V CDR1 and CDR2: SEHNR, FQNEAQ (reference sequence). CDR3 bases: TGTGCCAGCAGCCGAGGACCCGGACTCCGCGGGGACGAGCAGTACTTC. Translation: CASSRGPGLRGDEQYF.

This clonotype appeared many times. CDR3 loop: CASSYSGDGYTF. The DNA for the CDR3 is TGTGCCAGCAGTTACTCGGGCGACGGCTACACCTTC. The chain combines TRBV6-6 with TRBJ1-2; no definite D call. Germline assignment: CDR1 MNHNY and CDR2 SVGAGI (reference sequence). The CDR3 covers 12 residues. Trimming removed 0 bases at V and 8 bases at J, with 7 bases between.

This clonotype was picked up many times. CDR3 bases: TGCAGCGTTCAGGGGGCGACGATTACGGAAGCTTTCTTT. Encoded protein: CSVQGATITEAFF. V usage is TRBV29-1 and J usage is TRBJ1-1; 8 bases align to TRBD1. The junction had 10 bases not matched to a gene; V was cut back by 5 bases and J by 8 bases. The CDR3 length is 13 residues. CDR1 is SQVTM, CDR2 ANQGSEA, per germline.

The chain couples TRBV20-1 to TRBJ1-3; D not resolved. CDR1 and CDR2 from the germline V gene are DFQATT and SNEGSKA (reference sequence). There are 14 residues in the CDR3. Trimming took off 1 base at V and 0 bases at J, with 7 bases between the two ends. CDR3 region: CSARGRSSGNTIYF. In nucleotides, the CDR3 is TGCAGTGCTAGAGGCAGGAGCTCTGGAAACACCATATATTTT.

This clonotype was counted many times. The chain employs TRBV11-2 and TRBJ2-1, with 8 bases fitting TRBD2. The length of the CDR3 is 14 residues. The germline V gene encodes CDR1 SGHAT and CDR2 FQNNGV. V trimming: 0 bases; J trimming: 6 bases; junction bases outside the gene matches: 1. DNA of the CDR3: TGTGCCAGCAGCTTAGACGCGGGGGGCAATGAGCAGTTCTTC. It specifies CASSLDAGGNEQFF. The full variable domain, its missing parts supplied by reference TRBV11-2 and TRBJ2-1, is EAGVAQSPRYKIIEKRQSVAFWCNPISGHATLYWYQQILGQGPKLLIQFQNNGVVDDSQLPKDRFSAERLKGVDSTLKIQPAKLEDSAVYLCASSLDAGGNEQFFGPGTRLTVL.

Worth noting for this clonotype: A junction boundary mismatches the germline segment, possibly from a read error. V gene TRBV12-3 or TRBV12-4 combines with J gene TRBJ1-5; D is undetermined. The CDR3 extends over 16 amino acids. The chain's CDR3 is CASRPTDWDSNQLQHF. The DNA of the CDR3 is TGTGCCAGCAGGCCCACTGACTGGGATAGCAATCAGCTCCAGCATTTT.

This clonotype was seen ten or more times. The chain uses TRBV4-1 and TRBJ1-5, with unresolved D. Germline V gene sequence: CDR1 MGHRA, CDR2 YSYEKL. CDR3 length: 17 residues. Trimming left V 7 bases short and J 0 bases short, with 19 bases between. CDR3 bases: TGCGCCAGCACGCGGGATTGGCAGGTTCCTAGCAATCAGCCCCAGCATTTT. Translation gives CASTRDWQVPSNQPQHF.

The chain uses TRBV3-1 and TRBJ1-2; 7 bases map to TRBD1. Unmatched junction bases numbered 5, after V lost 4 bases and J lost 3 bases. CDR1 is LGHDT, CDR2 YNNKEL, per germline (reference sequence). The CDR3 consists of 14 residues. The CDR3: CASSPGQVYYGYTF. The DNA for the CDR3 is TGTGCCAGCAGCCCCGGACAGGTATACTATGGCTACACCTTC.

This clonotype was observed many times. V gene TRBV28 combines with J gene TRBJ2-7; 7 nucleotides align to TRBD1. Looked up from germline, CDR1 is MDHEN and CDR2 is SYDVKM. J gave up 2 bases and V 5 bases, and 3 bases lay outside the gene matches. The CDR3 has 13 amino acids. In DNA, the CDR3 is TGTGCCAGCAGTGAGACAGGGCCCTACGAGCAGTACTTC. It codes for CASSETGPYEQYF.

The chain joins TRBV28 to TRBJ2-1, with D possibly matching TRBD1 (6 bases). This CDR3 is 16 amino acids long. Germline CDR1 is MDHEN and CDR2 is SYDVKM. V shed 6 bases and J shed 4 bases, with 19 bases lying between them. CDR3 loop: CASRALDSPHYNEQFF. CDR3 sequence (DNA): TGTGCCAGCAGGGCCTTGGACAGTCCACATTACAATGAGCAGTTCTTC. The full variable domain, completed using reference TRBV28 and TRBJ2-1, is DVKVTQSSRYLVKRTGEKVFLECVQDMDHENMFWYRQDPGLGLRLIYFSYDVKMKEKGDIPEGYSVSREKKERFSLILESASTNQTSMYLCASRALDSPHYNEQFFGPGTRLTVL.

This clonotype was observed a handful of times. The CDR3 region is CASSLAYATYLRNEQFF. The CDR3 bases are TGTGCCAGCAGCTTGGCCTATGCGACCTACTTGAGGAATGAGCAGTTCTTC. The chain is built from TRBV5-6 and TRBJ2-1; D call uncertain. The CDR3 is made up of 17 amino acids. V lost 0 bases to trimming and J lost 7 bases, with 20 bases between them. Germline CDR1 SGHDT, CDR2 YYEEEE. Based on the CDR3 plus reference TRBV5-6 and TRBJ2-1, the full variable domain is DAGVTQSPTHLIKTRGQQVTLRCSPKSGHDTVSWYQQALGQGPQFIFQYYEEEERQRGNFPDRFSGHQFPNYSSELNVNALLLGDSALYLCASSLAYATYLRNEQFFGPGTRLTVL.

The chain links TRBV7-3 to TRBJ1-2; 7 positions match TRBD1. Trimming took 0 bases from V and 1 from J; bases not matched to a gene: 5. Germline values: CDR1 SGHTA, CDR2 FQGTGA. This CDR3 region has 16 residues. The CDR3 loop reads CASSLTPTGFNYGYTF. In DNA form, the CDR3 reads TGTGCCAGCAGCTTAACCCCGACAGGGTTTAACTATGGCTACACCTTC.

The V and J genes are TRBV7-8 and TRBJ2-6, with D unresolved. With 1 base removed from V and 0 bases from J, the gap between germline ends came to 19 bases. This CDR3 spans 20 amino acids. Germline lookup yields CDR1 SGHVS and CDR2 FQNEAQ. In nucleotides, the CDR3 is TGTGCCAGCAGCTTAGGTTACCTCTTAGAGATCTTCTCTGGGGCCAACGTCCTGACTTTC. Translated: CASSLGYLLEIFSGANVLTF.

This clonotype turned up a few times. Just one base apart from a much larger clone, this may be a read error. The V gene is TRBV5-1, the J gene TRBJ1-3; 8 nucleotides align to TRBD1. Germline CDR1 is SGHRS and CDR2 is YFSETQ. The CDR3 is 16 residues long. Trimming took 4 bases from V and 0 from J; bases not matched to a gene: 6. The CDR3 sequence is CASSITDRGSGNTIYF. In DNA form, the CDR3 reads TGCGCCAGCAGCATTACCGACAGGGGCTCTGGAAACACCATATATTTT.

This chain connects TRBV4-2 to TRBJ2-1; D possibly matches TRBD1 or TRBD2 (6 bases each). The CDR3 spans 15 residues. Germline CDR1 is LGHNA and CDR2 is YNFKEQ. Trimming cost V 1 base and J 8 bases, with 15 bases left between them. The CDR3 DNA is TGTGCCAGCAGCCAAGGGGCTAGCGAGGGGGATGAGCAGTTCTTC. Amino acids: CASSQGASEGDEQFF.

This clonotype was detected ten times or more. This sequence joins TRBV7-9 and TRBJ2-1, with a weak D call TRBD2 (5 bases). CDR3 length: 15 residues. The germline V and J ends were trimmed by 5 bases and 6 bases, with 17 bases remaining between them. Germline CDR1 reads SEHNR; CDR2 reads FQNEAQ (reference sequence). The CDR3 region has the DNA TGTGCCAGCAGCCAAGGAGGCATTATTATCAATGAGCAGTTCTTC. Its protein product is CASSQGGIIINEQFF.

This clonotype was observed at least ten times. The genes are TRBV11-2 and TRBJ2-1; 9 bases align to TRBD1. CDR1 is SGHAT, CDR2 FQNNGV, per germline. There are 14 residues in the CDR3. V lost 4 bases and J lost 7; bases outside the gene matches: 5. The CDR3 loop reads CASSSSGQGNEQFF. The CDR3 nucleotides read TGTGCCAGCAGCTCCTCGGGACAGGGAAATGAGCAGTTCTTC.

The CDR3: CATGGGQDGYTF. CDR3 DNA sequence: TGTGCCACCGGCGGGGGGCAAGATGGCTACACCTTC. V is TRBV12-3 or TRBV12-4 and J is TRBJ1-2; D might be TRBD1 (6 bases). This CDR3 spans 12 amino acids. V lost 10 bases, J lost 6 bases, and 15 bases lay in between.

This clonotype was picked up many times. This chain uses TRBV28 with TRBJ2-7, with D possibly TRBD2 on 6 matching bases. Germline V CDR1 and CDR2: MDHEN, SYDVKM. The CDR3 spans 13 residues. The V and J ends lost 4 bases and 12 bases respectively, with 19 bases between them. CDR3 residues: CASSSQGLEEAYF. The CDR3 DNA follows: TGTGCCAGCAGTTCCCAGGGACTGGAAGAAGCGTACTTC. The complete variable domain, with remaining parts taken from reference TRBV28 and TRBJ2-7, reads DVKVTQSSRYLVKRTGEKVFLECVQDMDHENMFWYRQDPGLGLRLIYFSYDVKMKEKGDIPEGYSVSREKKERFSLILESASTNQTSMYLCASSSQGLEEAYFGPGTRLTVT.

Ten or more counts support this clonotype. The CDR3 bases are TGTGCCTGGAGCCGACTAGCGGAAGAGACCCAGTACTTC. It is translated as CAWSRLAEETQYF. The V gene is TRBV30, the J gene TRBJ2-5, with TRBD2 identical over 9 bases. The CDR3 extends over 13 amino acids. Germline V gene data show CDR1 as GTSNPN and CDR2 as SVGIG (reference sequence). With V trimmed by 3 bases and J by 3 bases, 2 bases remained unmatched.

The chain carries TRBV30 and TRBJ2-3, with TRBD1 matching 9 bases. This CDR3 has 14 residues. V was pared by 7 bases and J by 1 base, with 6 bases of the junction left unmatched. The germline V gene has CDR1 GTSNPN and CDR2 SVGIG (reference sequence). This CDR3 is CAFGWDRGTDTQYF. The CDR3 nucleotides are TGTGCCTTCGGTTGGGACAGGGGCACAGATACGCAGTATTTT.